A single sample gave rise to the 18 T cell receptor beta chains below, sequenced in a study of cytomegalovirus exposure and HLA in healthy donors. Primers: 60 Vbeta forward and 13 Jbeta reverse. Sequenced by immunoSEQ multiplex PCR; TCRdb stores in-frame clones only, minus some. The profile shows about 210,000 clones, over 75% of them singletons. The specimen sequenced was PBMCs. These receptors were obtained from a woman aged 50 to 65 in good health and CMV-seropositive.

The CDR3 here is CASSADSYNEQFF. The CDR3 bases are TGTGCCAGCAGCGCGGACAGTTACAATGAGCAGTTCTTC. V gene TRBV9 combines with J gene TRBJ2-1; D is possibly TRBD1 (6 bases). Germline V gene sequence: CDR1 SGDLS, CDR2 YYNGEE. The V end lost 3 bases, the J end lost 4 bases, and 8 bases lay between the germline ends. The CDR3 runs to 13 residues.

The V gene is TRBV6-1, the J gene TRBJ1-1; D is undetermined. From germline, CDR1 is MNHNS and CDR2 SASEGT. The length of the CDR3 is 11 residues. V lost 8 bases to trimming and J lost 9 bases, with 13 bases between them. In nucleotides, the CDR3 is TGTGCCAGCCTGGTTGAAACTCAAGCTTTCTTT. Translated, it gives CASLVETQAFF.

V gene TRBV2 combines with J gene TRBJ1-2; possible D gene TRBD1, 6 bases. Germline CDR1 reads SNHLY; CDR2 reads FYNNEI. V shed 4 bases and J shed 4 bases, with 10 bases lying between them. CDR3 length: 13 residues. CDR3 amino acids: CASSVDSIYGYTF. The CDR3 DNA reads TGTGCCAGCAGTGTGGACAGCATCTATGGCTACACCTTC.

The gene calls are TRBV6-1 and TRBJ2-7, with 11 bases fitting TRBD1. The CDR3 is 13 residues long. Germline CDR1 and CDR2: MNHNS and SASEGT. With 6 bases clipped from V and 5 bases from J, the junction kept 3 bases outside the gene matches. The CDR3 DNA sequence: TGTGCCAGCAGCGGGACAGGGGGGCACGAGCAGTACTTC. Translated, it gives CASSGTGGHEQYF.

This clone was seen only a few times. The chain links TRBV5-6 to TRBJ1-5; 7 bases match TRBD1. The CDR3 covers 14 residues. V shed 4 bases and J 3 bases; nucleotides not matched to a gene: 4. Germline CDR1 reads SGHDT; CDR2 reads YYEEEE. The CDR3 DNA sequence: TGTGCCAGCAGCCACAGGGGCCACAATCAGCCCCAGCATTTT. This gives the protein CASSHRGHNQPQHF.

This clone was counted once. The chain employs TRBV18 and TRBJ1-3; D not resolved. CDR1 is KGHSH and CDR2 is LQKENI in the germline V gene. V was pared by 3 bases and J by 0 bases, with 9 bases between. The CDR3 contains 15 residues. The CDR3 DNA is TGTGCCAGCTCACCCCGGGTCGCCTCTGGAAACACCATATATTTT. Residues: CASSPRVASGNTIYF. Supplemented by reference TRBV18 and TRBJ1-3, the full variable domain reads NAGVMQNPRHLVRRRGQEARLRCSPMKGHSHVYWYRQLPEEGLKFMVYLQKENIIDESGMPKERFSAEFPKEGPSILRIQQVVRGDSAAYFCASSPRVASGNTIYFGEGSWLTVV.

V is TRBV2 and J is TRBJ1-2, with 7 bases matching TRBD1. This CDR3 spans 14 amino acids. Trimming at V came to 7 bases and at J to 2 bases, leaving 7 bases not matched to a gene. Germline lookup yields CDR1 SNHLY and CDR2 FYNNEI. CDR3: CASKTTGPNYGYTF. The CDR3, as DNA: TGTGCCAGCAAAACGACAGGGCCAAACTATGGCTACACCTTC.

The chain joins TRBV5-1 to TRBJ2-7; 8 bases align to TRBD2. After removal of 0 bases from V and 2 bases from J, the junction contained 7 bases not matched to a gene. Per the germline V gene, CDR1 is SGHRS and CDR2 is YFSETQ. The CDR3 covers 16 residues. As DNA, the CDR3 is TGCGCCAGCAGCTTGGGGTTACGGGGGGGACCCTACGAGCAGTACTTC. It is translated as CASSLGLRGGPYEQYF.

The chain employs TRBV5-1 and TRBJ1-1; tentative D call: TRBD1 (5 bases). Trimming took off 1 base at V and 0 bases at J, with 10 bases between the two ends. The CDR3 spans 15 residues. CDR1 SGHRS and CDR2 YFSETQ come from the germline V gene. CDR3 nucleotides: TGCGCCAGCAGCTTGCGACGGGGGATGAACACTGAAGCTTTCTTT. It translates to CASSLRRGMNTEAFF.

J is TRBJ1-5 and V is TRBV6-5; D is unresolved. From germline, CDR1 is MNHEY and CDR2 SVGAGI. CDR3 length: 16 amino acids. The germline V and J ends were trimmed by 0 bases and 6 bases, with 15 bases remaining between them. CDR3 sequence (DNA): TGTGCCAGCAGTTACTCCAGGTCCCCACAAGGTCAGCCCCAGCATTTT. Translating gives CASSYSRSPQGQPQHF.

CDR3 sequence reads: CASSTTGVSNQPQHF. The CDR3 DNA is TGTGCCAGTAGTACGACAGGGGTGAGCAATCAGCCCCAGCATTTT. The chain joins TRBV19 to TRBJ1-5; TRBD1 matches 8 bases. The CDR3 consists of 15 residues. Per germline, CDR1 LNHDA and CDR2 SQIVND (reference sequence). Germline trimming cut 4 bases from V and 1 base from J; bases unmatched to any gene: 3.

The genes are TRBV19 and TRBJ1-5; possible D gene TRBD1, 5 bases. Trimming pared 5 bases from V and 5 bases from J, leaving 16 bases between. The CDR3 has 15 amino acids. CDR1 and CDR2 (germline): LNHDA, SQIVND (reference sequence). The CDR3 sequence: CASSRRWGVYQPQHF. The CDR3 nucleotides read TGTGCCAGTAGTCGGAGGTGGGGGGTTTATCAGCCCCAGCATTTT.

The chain links TRBV7-3 to TRBJ1-1; 8 bases agree with TRBD1. The CDR3 is made up of 13 amino acids. CDR1 is SGHTA and CDR2 is FQGTGA in the germline V gene. Trimming at V came to 4 bases and at J to 7 bases, leaving 5 bases not matched to a gene. The CDR3 region is CASSSDRGVEAFF. DNA for the CDR3: TGTGCCAGCAGCTCTGACAGGGGAGTTGAAGCTTTCTTT. The whole variable domain, remainder taken from reference TRBV7-3 and TRBJ1-1, is GAGVSQTPSNKVTEKGKYVELRCDPISGHTALYWYRQSLGQGPEFLIYFQGTGAADDSGLPNDRFFAVRPEGSVSTLKIQRTERGDSAVYLCASSSDRGVEAFFGQGTRLTVV.

This clone was seen a handful of times. The chain has TRBV5-1 and TRBJ1-4; a possible D gene is TRBD1 (5 bases). This CDR3 is 14 amino acids long. Germline CDR1 SGHRS, CDR2 YFSETQ. The germline V and J ends were trimmed by 4 bases and 7 bases, with 14 bases remaining between them. The CDR3 bases are TGCGCCAGCAGCCGGGAGAGGGGAACTGAAAAACTGTTTTTT. It encodes CASSRERGTEKLFF. The full variable domain, with the rest looked up from reference TRBV5-1 and TRBJ1-4, is KAGVTQTPRYLIKTRGQQVTLSCSPISGHRSVSWYQQTPGQGLQFLFEYFSETQRNKGNFPGRFSGRQFSNSRSEMNVSTLELGDSALYLCASSRERGTEKLFFGSGTQLSVL.

The rearrangement joins TRBV25-1 to TRBJ2-5; D is possibly TRBD2 (6 bases). The CDR3 contains 15 residues. The V gene lost 3 bases and the J gene lost 2 bases, with 13 bases spanning the gap. CDR1 is MGHDK, CDR2 SYGVNS, per germline. The DNA for the CDR3 is TGTGCCAGCAGTGACGAGCGGGTGAATCAAGAGACCCAGTACTTC. It is translated as CASSDERVNQETQYF. Variable domain in full (rest from reference TRBV25-1 and TRBJ2-5): EADIYQTPRYLVIGTGKKITLECSQTMGHDKMYWYQQDPGMELHLIHYSYGVNSTEKGDLSSESTVSRIRTEHFPLTLESARPSHTSQYLCASSDERVNQETQYFGPGTRLLVL.

This clone was counted once. The chain links TRBV30 to TRBJ2-7; D ambiguous. This CDR3 has 15 residues. From germline, CDR1 is GTSNPN and CDR2 SVGIG (reference sequence). V shed 0 bases and J shed 2 bases, with 14 bases lying between them. CDR3 sequence: CAWSVRSLPPYEQYF. CDR3 DNA sequence: TGTGCCTGGAGTGTACGGAGTTTACCGCCCTACGAGCAGTACTTC.

The V gene is TRBV19, the J gene TRBJ1-6; a possible D gene is TRBD1 (5 bases). Germline loops: CDR1 LNHDA, CDR2 SQIVND (reference sequence). V lost 11 bases, J lost 11 bases, and 22 bases lay in between. This CDR3 has 14 residues. The CDR3 bases are TGTGCCTCTGGCGGCGGGGCGTACATGGCACCCCTCCACTTT. Translation: CASGGGAYMAPLHF.

This chain connects TRBV7-6 to TRBJ1-2; D uncertain. CDR1 is SGHVS and CDR2 is FNYEAQ in the germline V gene. Trimming took 4 bases from V and 5 from J, leaving 17 bases between them. This CDR3 contains 15 residues. CDR3 sequence (DNA): TGTGCCAGCAGCTATTCCATCCAGCCTAGGTATGGCTACACCTTC. It translates to CASSYSIQPRYGYTF.